These 9 T cell receptor beta chains came from one sample sequenced in a study of blood T cell repertoires in COVID-19. Repertoires were generated with immunoSEQ multiplex PCR, while TCRdb's copy carries only in-frame clones and drops some. The sample carries about 95,000 clones, roughly 80% recorded once. Sequences were obtained from peripheral blood. These receptors were collected from a man older than 75 with COVID-19, enrolled during active disease.

J is TRBJ2-3 and V is TRBV6-5; TRBD2 matches 13 bases. The CDR3 is 16 amino acids. With V trimmed by 4 bases and J by 6 bases, 7 bases remained unmatched. CDR1 and CDR2 (germline): MNHEY, SVGAGI. The CDR3 DNA sequence: TGTGCCAGCAGTTCAACTAGCGGGGGGGCCTGGGATACGCAGTATTTT. Translating gives CASSSTSGGAWDTQYF.

This sequence joins TRBV6-5 and TRBJ1-1, with D unclear. Germline-derived CDR1 and CDR2 are MNHEY and SVGAGI. The CDR3 covers 14 residues. The ends were cut back, 8 bases at V and 3 bases at J, with 16 bases in the middle. The CDR3 nucleotides read TGTGCCAGCTGTAAAACCCACTCTGACACTGAAGCTTTCTTT. Translation: CASCKTHSDTEAFF.

This rearrangement joins TRBV19 to TRBJ2-1; the match to TRBD1 covers 7 bases. V lost 5 bases, J lost 4 bases, and 5 bases stayed unmatched. The CDR3 sequence is 14 residues long. Per germline, CDR1 LNHDA and CDR2 SQIVND (reference sequence). The DNA for the CDR3 is TGTGCCAGTAGTGCCCGGACAGGTTACAATGAGCAGTTCTTC. Protein product: CASSARTGYNEQFF.

This clone was picked up a small number of times. The gene calls are TRBV28 and TRBJ2-1, with TRBD2 matching 14 bases. Germline CDR1 and CDR2: MDHEN and SYDVKM. This CDR3 contains 16 residues. With 3 bases clipped from V and 9 bases from J, the junction kept 7 bases outside the gene matches. The CDR3: CASSLGGLAGASEQFF. CDR3 nucleotides: TGTGCCAGCAGTTTGGGGGGACTAGCGGGAGCAAGTGAGCAGTTCTTC.

This clone was seen only once. The chain joins TRBV15 to TRBJ2-1, with 9 bases matching TRBD2. The germline V gene encodes CDR1 LNHNV and CDR2 YYDKDF (reference sequence). The CDR3 extends over 18 amino acids. The junction had 10 bases not matched to a gene; V was cut back by 3 bases and J by 1 base. CDR3 amino acids: CATSRFAGGSRSYNEQFF. Written as DNA, the CDR3 is TGTGCCACCAGCAGGTTTGCGGGAGGGTCCCGGTCCTACAATGAGCAGTTCTTC.

The chain has TRBV10-2 and TRBJ2-7; the D gene is possibly TRBD1 (6 bases). V was clipped by 7 bases and J by 4 bases, with 11 bases between them. The germline CDR1 and CDR2 sequences are WSHSY and SAAADI. The CDR3 spans 12 residues. The CDR3 bases are TGCGCCAGCACCGGAACAGGGTACGAGCAGTACTTC. This translates into CASTGTGYEQYF.

The chain has TRBV5-3 and TRBJ2-1, with D unresolved. TRBV5-3 carries the ORF label, with uncertain function. This CDR3 spans 12 amino acids. V was clipped by 6 bases and J by 6 bases, with 10 bases between them. CDR3 sequence reads: CARTERPNEQFF. The DNA for the CDR3 is TGTGCCAGAACGGAGCGCCCCAATGAGCAGTTCTTC.

The chain employs TRBV19 and TRBJ1-2; 9 positions agree with TRBD1. There are 16 residues in the CDR3. The germline CDR1 and CDR2 sequences are LNHDA and SQIVND (reference sequence). V was pared by 7 bases and J by 6 bases, with 15 bases of the junction left unmatched. The CDR3 here is CASTKQGASRWNGYTF. CDR3 sequence (DNA): TGTGCCAGTACGAAACAGGGGGCCTCACGCTGGAATGGCTACACCTTC.

The chain employs TRBV3-1 (or the pseudogene TRBV3-2) and TRBJ1-5; weak D call: TRBD1 (5 bases). Looked up from germline, CDR1 is LGHDT and CDR2 is YNNKEL (reference sequence). CDR3 length: 13 amino acids. V was shortened by 4 bases and J by 5 bases, with 9 bases between the two germline ends. CDR3 DNA sequence: TGTGCCAGCAGCCTAGCGGGGGATCAGCCCCAGCATTTT. Encoded protein: CASSLAGDQPQHF.